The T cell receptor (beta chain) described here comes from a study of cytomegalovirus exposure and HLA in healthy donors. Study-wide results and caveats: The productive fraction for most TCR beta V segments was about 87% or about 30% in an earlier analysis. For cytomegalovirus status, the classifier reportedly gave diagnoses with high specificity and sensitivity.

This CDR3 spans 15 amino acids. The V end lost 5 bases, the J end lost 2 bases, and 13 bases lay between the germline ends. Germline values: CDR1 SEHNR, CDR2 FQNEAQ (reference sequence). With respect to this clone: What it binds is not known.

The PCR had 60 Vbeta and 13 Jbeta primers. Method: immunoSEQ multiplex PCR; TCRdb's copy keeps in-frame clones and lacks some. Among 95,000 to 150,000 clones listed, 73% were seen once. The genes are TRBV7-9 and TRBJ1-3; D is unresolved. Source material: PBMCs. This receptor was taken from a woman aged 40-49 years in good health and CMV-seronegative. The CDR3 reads CASSDITSTGNTIYF. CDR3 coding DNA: TGTGCCAGCAGCGACATAACGAGCACTGGAAACACCATATATTTT.